This T cell receptor (beta chain) was sequenced during a study of Graves' ophthalmopathy and Graves' hyperthyroidism. Findings and limits, study-wide: A 13-signature model separated ophthalmopathy from stable hyperthyroidism, reaching 85% to 90% sensitivity and about 81% specificity cross-validated.

This clonotype was detected a few times. As yet, its antigen is unknown. Amplifying from RNA transcripts, the study obtained TCR beta CDR3 regions. Amplification began with first-round RT-PCR using HTBI primers, then second-round multiplex PCR was performed. TCRdb processed the multiplex PCR reads anew with MiXCR; each CDR3 protein has one entry. The sample includes roughly 700,000 distinct CDR3 sequences, 35% to 50% of them seen just once. This CDR3 region has 18 residues. V shed 2 bases and J 4 bases; nucleotides not matched to a gene: 13. Looked up from germline, CDR1 is MNHEY and CDR2 is SVGAGI. This chain joins TRBV6-5 and TRBJ2-5, with 10 bases that match TRBD2. The source of this sequence is an adult man with Graves' ophthalmopathy. Sequencing was performed on peripheral blood. The CDR3 loop is CASSYGFPGLATGETQYF. CDR3 nucleotides: TGTGCCAGCAGTTACGGATTTCCGGGACTAGCGACAGGAGAGACCCAGTACTTC.